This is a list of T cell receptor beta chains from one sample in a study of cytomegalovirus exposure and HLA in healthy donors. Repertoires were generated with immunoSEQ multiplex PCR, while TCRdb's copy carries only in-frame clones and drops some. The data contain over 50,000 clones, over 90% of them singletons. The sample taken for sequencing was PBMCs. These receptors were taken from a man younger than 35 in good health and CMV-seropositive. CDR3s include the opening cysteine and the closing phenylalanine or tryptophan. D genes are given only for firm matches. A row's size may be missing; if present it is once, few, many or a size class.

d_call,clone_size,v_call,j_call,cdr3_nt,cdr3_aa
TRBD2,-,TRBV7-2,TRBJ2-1,TGTGCCAGCACAGCCCCGGGGGGACTAGACAATGAGCAGTTCTTC,CASTAPGGLDNEQFF
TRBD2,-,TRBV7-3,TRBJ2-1,TGTGCCAGCAGCCCGCACGGGACTAGCGGGACGAATGAGCAGTTCTTC,CASSPHGTSGTNEQFF
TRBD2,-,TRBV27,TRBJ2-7,TGTGCCAGCTTTGGCCCCCTGTTCCGGGAGGTAACCTACGAGCAGTACTTC,CASFGPLFREVTYEQYF
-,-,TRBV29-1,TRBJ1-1,TGCAGCGTTGAGGCACAGGGCCCCACTGAAGCTTTCTTT,CSVEAQGPTEAFF
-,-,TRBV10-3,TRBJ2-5,TGTGCCATCAGTGTTTCAACAACAGGTCCGGAGACCCAGTACTTC,CAISVSTTGPETQYF
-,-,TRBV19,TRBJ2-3,TGTGCCAGTAGTATAGGGTCAGGGAGCACAGATACGCAGTATTTT,CASSIGSGSTDTQYF
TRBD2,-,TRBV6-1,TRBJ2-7,TGTGCCAGCAGTGAGAATGACGGGACTATCAGCGAGCAGTACTTC,CASSENDGTISEQYF
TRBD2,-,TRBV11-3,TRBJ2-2,TGTGCCAGCAGCCAGCGCCTAGCGGGAGTTAGCGTCGGGGAGCTGTTTTTT,CASSQRLAGVSVGELFF
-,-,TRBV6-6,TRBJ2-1,TGTGCCAGCAGTTACGGTGGGAGCTCCTACAATGAGCAGTTCTTC,CASSYGGSSYNEQFF
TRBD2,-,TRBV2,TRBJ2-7,TGTGCCAGCTTCCCACCTAGCGGTCCAGAAGAGAACACCTACGAGCAGTACTTC,CASFPPSGPEENTYEQYF
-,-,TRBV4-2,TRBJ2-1,TGTGCCAGCAGAAGTAGCGAATACCAGTTCTTC,CASRSSEYQFF
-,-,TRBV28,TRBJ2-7,TGTGCCAGCAGTCCACAGGGTCTCTCCTACGAGCAGTACTTC,CASSPQGLSYEQYF
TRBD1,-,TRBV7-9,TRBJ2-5,TGTGCCAGCAGCTTTGCGGGACAGGTCTCCCAAGAGACCCAGTACTTC,CASSFAGQVSQETQYF
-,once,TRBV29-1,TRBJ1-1,TGCAGCGTTGAAGATCCCCTTTATAAAGCTTTCTTT,CSVEDPLYKAFF
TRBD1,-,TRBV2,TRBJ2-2,TGTGCCAGCGATGAAAGGGACAGGGTAAAAGTGGAGAACACCGGGGAGCTGTTTTTT,CASDERDRVKVENTGELFF
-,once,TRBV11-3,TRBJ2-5,TGTGCCAGCAGCTTTCGATCCGGGATCCAAGAGACCCAGTACTTC,CASSFRSGIQETQYF
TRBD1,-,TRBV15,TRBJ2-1,TGTGCCACCAGCAGAGTTAGACAGGGTCCCCTCAATGAGCAGTTCTTC,CATSRVRQGPLNEQFF
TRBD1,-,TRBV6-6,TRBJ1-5,TGTGCCAGCAGTCCCACGGACAGGGGCCATCAGCCCCAGCATTTT,CASSPTDRGHQPQHF
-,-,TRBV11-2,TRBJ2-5,TGTGCCAGCAGCTCAGAAGTTTTGCAGTCGTACCAAGAGACCCAGTACTTC,CASSSEVLQSYQETQYF
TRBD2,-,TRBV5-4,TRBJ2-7,TGTGCCAGCAGCATCGATCCCTCTAGCGGGTCCTACGAGCAGTACTTC,CASSIDPSSGSYEQYF
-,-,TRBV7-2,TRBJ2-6,TGTGCCAGCAGCCCCGACCCAGAGACTTCTGGGGCCAACGTCCTGACTTTC,CASSPDPETSGANVLTF
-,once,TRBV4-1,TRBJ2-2,TGCGCCAGCAAAGTAGCGAACACCGGGGAGCTGTTTTTT,CASKVANTGELFF
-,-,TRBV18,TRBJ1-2,TGTGCCAGCTCACCACAGGCAGGACTCGAGGGCTACACCTTC,CASSPQAGLEGYTF
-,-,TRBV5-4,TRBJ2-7,TGTGCCAGCAGCTTGGACCCAGGAGGCTCGGCCTACGAGCAGTACTTC,CASSLDPGGSAYEQYF
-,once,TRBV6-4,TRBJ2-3,TGTGCCAGCAGTGAAAGGGGCGAGACGGATACGCAGTATTTT,CASSERGETDTQYF
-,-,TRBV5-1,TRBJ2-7,TGCGCCAGCAGTTCTACCTACGAGCAGTACTTC,CASSSTYEQYF
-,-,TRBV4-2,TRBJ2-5,TGTGCCAGCAGCCAAGATCCGTCAGCGGGTGGCGGGGCAGAGACCCAGTACTTC,CASSQDPSAGGGAETQYF
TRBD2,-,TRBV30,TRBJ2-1,TGTGCCTGGAGCCCATCTAGCGGGGTGCAATACAATGAGCAGTTCTTC,CAWSPSSGVQYNEQFF
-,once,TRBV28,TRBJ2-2,TGTGCCAGCAGTTTACAGGGTGCCGGGGAGCTGTTTTTT,CASSLQGAGELFF
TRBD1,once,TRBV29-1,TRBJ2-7,TGCAGCGTTGACGTGACAGGGGGGATCCACGAGCAGTACTTC,CSVDVTGGIHEQYF
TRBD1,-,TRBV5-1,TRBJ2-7,TGCGCCAGCAGCTTGGGACAGGGTGTACACGAGCAGTACTTC,CASSLGQGVHEQYF
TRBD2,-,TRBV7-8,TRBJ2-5,TGTGCCAGCAGTACCGGACTAGCGTCGTCTAGGTTGGGAGAGACCCAGTACTTC,CASSTGLASSRLGETQYF
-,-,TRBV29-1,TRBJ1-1,TGCAGCGTTTATGTAGCGAGCACTGAAGCTTTCTTT,CSVYVASTEAFF
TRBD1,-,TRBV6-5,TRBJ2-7,TGTGCCAGCAGTTCGCCAGGGGGCATTTACGAGCAGTACTTC,CASSSPGGIYEQYF
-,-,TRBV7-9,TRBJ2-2,TGTGCAATCGGGCGGGGCAACACCGGGGAGCTGTTTTTT,CAIGRGNTGELFF
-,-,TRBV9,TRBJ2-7,TGTGCCAGCAGCGCCCGGACTTTTTCCCCCTCCTACGAGCAGTACTTC,CASSARTFSPSYEQYF
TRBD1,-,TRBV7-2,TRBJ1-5,TGTGCCAGCAGCTTAGCTGGGACAGGGGATCAGCCCCAGCATTTT,CASSLAGTGDQPQHF
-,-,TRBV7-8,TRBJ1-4,TGTGCCAGCAGTCGGACAGACGCAACTAATGAAAAACTGTTTTTT,CASSRTDATNEKLFF
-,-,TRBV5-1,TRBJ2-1,TGCGCCAGCAGCCAGACAGATCTATACAATGAGCAGTTCTTC,CASSQTDLYNEQFF
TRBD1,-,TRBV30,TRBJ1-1,TGTGCTACTTTTTTCACAGGGGGCGTAAGTAGGGGCATGAACACTGAAGCTTTCTTT,CATFFTGGVSRGMNTEAFF
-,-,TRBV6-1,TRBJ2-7,TGTGCCAGCAAGGTCGACGGGAGATCCTACGAGCAGTACTTC,CASKVDGRSYEQYF